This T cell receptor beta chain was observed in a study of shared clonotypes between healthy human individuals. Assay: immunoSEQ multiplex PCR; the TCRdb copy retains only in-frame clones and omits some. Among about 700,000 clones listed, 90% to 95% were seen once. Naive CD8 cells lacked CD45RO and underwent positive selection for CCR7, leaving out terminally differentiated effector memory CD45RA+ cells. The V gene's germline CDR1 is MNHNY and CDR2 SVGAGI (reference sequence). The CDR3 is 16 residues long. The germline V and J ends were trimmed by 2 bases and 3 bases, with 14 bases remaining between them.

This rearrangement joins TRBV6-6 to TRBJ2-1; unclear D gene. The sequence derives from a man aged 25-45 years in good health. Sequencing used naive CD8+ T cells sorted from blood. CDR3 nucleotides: TGTGCCAGCAGTTACACCCAGGAGCCTCTCTACAATGAGCAGTTCTTC. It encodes CASSYTQEPLYNEQFF.